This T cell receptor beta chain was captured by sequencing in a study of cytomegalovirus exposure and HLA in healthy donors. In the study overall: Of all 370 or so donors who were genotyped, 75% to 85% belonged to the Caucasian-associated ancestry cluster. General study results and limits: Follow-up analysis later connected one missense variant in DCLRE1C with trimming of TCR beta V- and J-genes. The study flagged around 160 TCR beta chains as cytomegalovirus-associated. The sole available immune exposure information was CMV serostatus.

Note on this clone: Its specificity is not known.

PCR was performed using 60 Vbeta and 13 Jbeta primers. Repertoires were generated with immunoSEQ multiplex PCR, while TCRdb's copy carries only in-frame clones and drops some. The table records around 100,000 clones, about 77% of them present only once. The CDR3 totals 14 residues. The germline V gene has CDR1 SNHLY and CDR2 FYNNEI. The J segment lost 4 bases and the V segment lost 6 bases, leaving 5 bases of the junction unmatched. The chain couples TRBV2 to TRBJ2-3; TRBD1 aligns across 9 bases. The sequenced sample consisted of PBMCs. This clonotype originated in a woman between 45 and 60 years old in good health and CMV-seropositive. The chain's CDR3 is CASSRTGGADTQYF. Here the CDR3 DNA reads TGTGCCAGCAGCCGAACAGGGGGCGCAGATACGCAGTATTTT.